This T cell receptor (beta chain) was documented in a study of T cells in Graves' hyperthyroidism and ophthalmopathy. These patients, aged 18 to 65, had recently diagnosed hyperthyroidism lasting under 2 months. Findings and limits, study-wide: Researchers found most expanded thyroid clonotypes above 0.001 in blood as well.

This CDR3 has 18 residues. CDR1 and CDR2 from the germline V gene are MDHEN and SYDVKM. The V gene lost 5 bases and the J gene lost 6 bases, with 26 bases spanning the gap. This clonotype has a count of ten or more. Antigen specificity is unknown. The investigators amplified TCR beta CDR3 regions from RNA transcripts. The primer set for the first-round RT-PCR of the TCR CDR3 was HTBI. TCRdb redid the calling of the multiplex PCR reads with MiXCR, one entry per CDR3 protein. The sample shows about 360,000 distinct CDR3 sequences, approximately 13% of them seen only once. The V gene is TRBV28, the J gene TRBJ2-1, with D possibly TRBD1 on 6 matching bases. The specimen sequenced was blood. This clonotype was sampled from a man between 25 and 39 years old with Graves' hyperthyroidism that later progressed to Graves' ophthalmopathy. DNA of the CDR3: TGTGCCAGCAGTCTAAATGTAGTCAGGGACATACAGGTCAATGAGCAGTTCTTC. Translated, it gives CASSLNVVRDIQVNEQFF. Based on the CDR3 plus reference TRBV28 and TRBJ2-1, the full variable domain is DVKVTQSSRYLVKRTGEKVFLECVQDMDHENMFWYRQDPGLGLRLIYFSYDVKMKEKGDIPEGYSVSREKKERFSLILESASTNQTSMYLCASSLNVVRDIQVNEQFFGPGTRLTVL.